This T cell receptor beta chain originates from a study of OX40 agonist ivuxolimab in advanced cancers. Study context: Every 2 weeks, patients received ivuxolimab intravenously, dosed at 0.01 to 10 mg/kg. With a range of roughly 20 to 79, age averaged roughly 60 years, and about 80% were male. Patients with prior anti-PD-1, anti-PD-L1 or anti-CTLA-4 therapy were eligible; 35% to 50% had some.

In germline, CDR1 is MGHRA, CDR2 YSYEKL. Trimming cost V 0 bases and J 5 bases; bases outside gene matches: 6. The CDR3 consists of 17 residues. Libraries were prepared by immunoSEQ multiplex PCR; TCRdb keeps only in-frame clonotypes and omits some of them. Among under 70,000 clones listed, around 89% were seen once. The receptor's source is an adult with an advanced solid tumor such as melanoma, head and neck, liver or kidney cancer. The J gene is TRBJ2-1, the V gene TRBV4-1; 11 bases map to TRBD2. The starting material was CD4+ or CD8+ T cells sorted from blood, obtained in a trial of the OX40 agonist ivuxolimab. The CDR3 protein is CASSQDLATSGNNEQFF. For the CDR3, the DNA is TGCGCCAGCAGCCAAGATCTGGCGACTAGCGGGAACAATGAGCAGTTCTTC.